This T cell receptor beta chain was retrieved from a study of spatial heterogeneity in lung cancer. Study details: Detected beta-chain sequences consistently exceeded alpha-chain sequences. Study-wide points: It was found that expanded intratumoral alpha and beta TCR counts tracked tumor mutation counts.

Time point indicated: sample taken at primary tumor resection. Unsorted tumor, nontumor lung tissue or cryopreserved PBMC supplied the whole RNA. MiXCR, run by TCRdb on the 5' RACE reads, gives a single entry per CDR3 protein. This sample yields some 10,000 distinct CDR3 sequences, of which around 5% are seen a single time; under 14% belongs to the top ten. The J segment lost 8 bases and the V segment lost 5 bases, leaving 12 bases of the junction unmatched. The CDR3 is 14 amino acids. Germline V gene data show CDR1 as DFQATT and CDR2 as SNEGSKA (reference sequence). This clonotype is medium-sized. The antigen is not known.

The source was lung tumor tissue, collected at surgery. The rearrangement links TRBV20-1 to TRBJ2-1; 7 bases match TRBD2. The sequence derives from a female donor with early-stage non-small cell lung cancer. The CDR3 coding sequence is TGCAGTGCTCCCGCGGCAGGGAGGGGCGATGAGCAGTTCTTC. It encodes CSAPAAGRGDEQFF.